This passage covers 23 T cell receptor beta chains from one sample sequenced in a study of cytomegalovirus exposure and HLA in healthy donors (dated by TCRdb to the late 2010s). To prepare the library, the immunoSEQ multiplex PCR assay was applied. A mixture of 60 forward primers for TCR Vbeta segments and 13 reverse primers for TCR Jbeta segments was used in the multiplex PCR. As stored in TCRdb, this immuneACCESS dataset retains in-frame rearrangements with V and J assigned. A fraction of the clones does not appear; measured against another copy, unresolved V genes explain less than half of the discrepancy, and the remainder lacks a known reason. The table for this sample lists a few hundred thousand clones; about 82% of them were counted only once. The ten largest make up 2.9% of the sample. The sequencing input was PBMCs. These TCRs come from a man under 40 in good health and CMV-seronegative.

CDR3 amino acids: CASRRLAGAQETQYF. The CDR3, as DNA: TGTGCCAGCAGAAGGCTAGCGGGGGCCCAAGAGACCCAGTACTTC. The chain carries TRBV7-9 and TRBJ2-5; 10 bases align to TRBD2. Trimming cost V 6 bases and J 1 base; bases outside gene matches: 5. The germline CDR1 and CDR2 sequences are SEHNR and FQNEAQ (reference sequence). CDR3 length: 15 residues.

The rearrangement joins TRBV19 to TRBJ1-2; D perhaps matches TRBD1 (5 bases). The CDR3 spans 12 residues. Germline CDR1 reads LNHDA; CDR2 reads SQIVND (reference sequence). The V and J ends lost 1 base and 6 bases respectively, with 6 bases between them. As DNA, the CDR3 is TGTGCCAGTAGTATAGTAGGGGATGGCTACACCTTC. Its protein product is CASSIVGDGYTF. Full variable domain (missing parts from reference TRBV19 and TRBJ1-2): DGGITQSPKYLFRKEGQNVTLSCEQNLNHDAMYWYRQDPGQGLRLIYYSQIVNDFQKGDIAEGYSVSREKKESFPLTVTSAQKNPTAFYLCASSIVGDGYTFGSGTRLTVV.

V gene TRBV19 combines with J gene TRBJ1-5, with 9 nucleotides matching TRBD1. Germline loops: CDR1 LNHDA, CDR2 SQIVND (reference sequence). V gave up 5 bases and J gave up 3 bases; unmatched junction bases: 8. This CDR3 has 16 amino acids. The CDR3 DNA is TGTGCCAGTAGTGTCGGGACAGGGACCAACAATCAGCCCCAGCATTTT. Its protein is CASSVGTGTNNQPQHF.

This sequence joins TRBV11-2 and TRBJ1-1; no clear D gene. Trimming removed 5 bases at V and 4 bases at J, with 14 bases between. CDR3 size: 14 residues. CDR1 is SGHAT and CDR2 is FQNNGV in the germline V gene. CDR3 nucleotides: TGTGCCAGCAGCCCATACAGAGGGTTCACTGAAGCTTTCTTT. Encoded protein: CASSPYRGFTEAFF.

V gene TRBV28 combines with J gene TRBJ2-7; 10 bases line up with TRBD1. Germline lookup yields CDR1 MDHEN and CDR2 SYDVKM. After removal of 4 bases from V and 0 bases from J, the junction contained 3 bases not matched to a gene. The length of the CDR3 is 15 residues. CDR3 protein: CASSSGQGNSYEQYF. The CDR3 DNA sequence: TGTGCCAGCAGTTCGGGACAGGGGAACTCCTACGAGCAGTACTTC.

This chain connects TRBV10-3 to TRBJ2-3; TRBD2 aligns across 13 bases. Trimming cost V 4 bases and J 6 bases; bases outside gene matches: 1. CDR3 length equals 14 residues. Germline V gene sequence: CDR1 ENHRY, CDR2 SYGVKD. The CDR3 sequence: CAISGGLAGDTQYF. The CDR3, as DNA: TGTGCCATCAGTGGGGGACTAGCGGGGGATACGCAGTATTTT.

The V call is TRBV18, the J call TRBJ2-2; TRBD1 matches 7 bases. V was pared by 3 bases and J by 15 bases, with 10 bases of the junction left unmatched. Per germline, CDR1 KGHSH and CDR2 LQKENI. CDR3 size: 13 residues. As DNA, the CDR3 is TGTGCCAGCTCACCTGCGGACAGGCAAAGGGTGTTTTTT. It translates to CASSPADRQRVFF.

This sequence joins TRBV7-2 and TRBJ2-1; D remains ambiguous. CDR3 length: 13 amino acids. Trimming stripped 0 bases from V and 3 bases from J, with 3 bases between. Germline-derived CDR1 and CDR2 are SGHTA and FQGNSA. CDR3: CASSLASYNEQFF. The CDR3 DNA is TGTGCCAGCAGCTTAGCCAGCTACAATGAGCAGTTCTTC.

The chain has TRBV5-1 and TRBJ1-1, with 7 nucleotides matching TRBD1. The ends lost 2 bases at V and 4 bases at J; junction bases unmatched: 8. The CDR3 runs 15 residues. Per germline, CDR1 SGHRS and CDR2 YFSETQ. CDR3 nucleotides: TGCGCCAGCAGCTTAACGGGACAGCCGAGCACTGAAGCTTTCTTT. This sequence encodes CASSLTGQPSTEAFF.

DNA for the CDR3: TGTGCCACCGCACTCCACACTGAAGCTTTCTTT. Translation: CATALHTEAFF. The chain combines TRBV15 with TRBJ1-1; unclear D gene. CDR1 LNHNV and CDR2 YYDKDF come from the germline V gene (reference sequence). This CDR3 is built from 11 residues. The V and J ends lost 8 bases and 3 bases respectively, with 7 bases between them.

The V call is TRBV19, the J call TRBJ1-1; D gene ambiguous. Germline V gives CDR1 LNHDA, CDR2 SQIVND (reference sequence). The germline V and J ends were trimmed by 3 bases and 0 bases, with 5 bases remaining between them. The CDR3 extends over 13 amino acids. The CDR3 sequence is CASSIEVNTEAFF. The CDR3 DNA reads as TGTGCCAGTAGTATTGAGGTGAACACTGAAGCTTTCTTT.

CDR3 residues: CATSRAHRGMNTEAFF. CDR3 nucleotides: TGTGCCACCAGCAGAGCTCACAGGGGGATGAACACTGAAGCTTTCTTT. The V gene is TRBV15, the J gene TRBJ1-1, with 8 nucleotides matching TRBD1. Trimming at V came to 1 base and at J to 0 bases, leaving 4 bases not matched to a gene. The CDR3 totals 16 residues. Germline V gene lookup returns CDR1 LNHNV and CDR2 YYDKDF (reference sequence).

The chain recombines TRBV4-2 with TRBJ2-5; weak D call: TRBD2 (6 bases). Germline CDR1 is LGHNA and CDR2 is YNFKEQ. The CDR3 is made up of 15 amino acids. V was cut by 0 bases and J by 5 bases, with 13 bases left in between. The CDR3 sequence is CASSQEAGRLETQYF. CDR3 nucleotides: TGTGCCAGCAGCCAAGAGGCGGGAAGGTTGGAGACCCAGTACTTC.

The rearrangement links TRBV18 to TRBJ2-2; D is undetermined. V lost 5 bases and J 5 bases, leaving 9 bases between the germline ends. The CDR3 has 13 residues. Germline-derived CDR1 and CDR2 are KGHSH and LQKENI. The CDR3 DNA is TGTGCCAGCTCAGAGCTTAAGACCGGGGAGCTGTTTTTT. The encoded protein is CASSELKTGELFF.

V is TRBV6-4 and J is TRBJ2-1; 7 nucleotides agree with TRBD1. The CDR3 has 13 residues. The V gene's germline CDR1 is MRHNA and CDR2 SNTAGT. Trimming removed 5 bases from V and 16 bases from J; junction bases left unmatched: 14. The CDR3 DNA follows: TGTGCCAGCAGTCCGGGCGAGGGGGCCAAATATTTCTTC. Translation gives CASSPGEGAKYFF.

This clone came up a few times. The chain couples TRBV5-6 to TRBJ1-1; possible D gene TRBD1, 6 bases. V was trimmed by 0 bases and J by 1 base, leaving 10 bases between them. Germline CDR1 reads SGHDT; CDR2 reads YYEEEE. CDR3 length: 15 amino acids. CDR3 nucleotide sequence: TGTGCCAGCAGCTTGGTCGACAGGAAGAACACTGAAGCTTTCTTT. This gives the protein CASSLVDRKNTEAFF.

This clone was detected only once. The chain joins TRBV6-6 to TRBJ1-1; TRBD1 aligns across 10 bases. The CDR3 is made up of 16 amino acids. From germline, CDR1 is MNHNY and CDR2 SVGAGI (reference sequence). J lost 0 bases, V lost 6 bases, and 7 bases had no gene match. The CDR3 nucleotides read TGTGCCAGCAGAAAAAGGGGGACAGGGGTGAACACTGAAGCTTTCTTT. Translated, it gives CASRKRGTGVNTEAFF.

The V call is TRBV19, the J call TRBJ2-7; 8 bases line up with TRBD2. The germline gives CDR1 LNHDA, CDR2 SQIVND (reference sequence). After removal of 5 bases from V and 1 base from J, the junction contained 4 bases not matched to a gene. CDR3 length: 14 residues. CDR3 sequence: CASSLVAGSYEQYF. CDR3 nucleotide sequence: TGTGCCAGTAGTCTCGTAGCGGGATCCTACGAGCAGTACTTC.

The V and J genes are TRBV5-6 and TRBJ2-7; D uncertain. V was cut by 0 bases and J by 6 bases, with 7 bases left in between. Germline V gives CDR1 SGHDT, CDR2 YYEEEE. This CDR3 is built from 12 residues. Here the CDR3 DNA reads TGTGCCAGCAGCTTGGGGAGCCGCGAGCAGTACTTC. Residues: CASSLGSREQYF.

The chain is built from TRBV5-1 and TRBJ2-1, with 12 bases that match TRBD2. Trimming cost V 0 bases and J 4 bases; bases outside gene matches: 2. The CDR3 loop spans 16 amino acids. Germline CDR1 is SGHRS and CDR2 is YFSETQ. CDR3 protein: CASSLGLAGAYNEQFF. For the CDR3, the DNA is TGCGCCAGCAGCTTGGGACTAGCGGGGGCTTACAATGAGCAGTTCTTC.

V usage is TRBV5-6 and J usage is TRBJ1-1; 8 bases are shared with TRBD1. Germline trimming cut 3 bases from V and 2 bases from J; bases unmatched to any gene: 6. The CDR3 sequence is 15 residues long. Germline V CDR1 and CDR2: SGHDT, YYEEEE. In DNA, the CDR3 is TGTGCCAGCAGCTGGGGCGCAGGGGGCAACACTGAAGCTTTCTTT. The encoded protein is CASSWGAGGNTEAFF. The complete variable domain, with remaining parts taken from reference TRBV5-6 and TRBJ1-1, reads DAGVTQSPTHLIKTRGQQVTLRCSPKSGHDTVSWYQQALGQGPQFIFQYYEEEERQRGNFPDRFSGHQFPNYSSELNVNALLLGDSALYLCASSWGAGGNTEAFFGQGTRLTVV.

V gene TRBV5-1 combines with J gene TRBJ1-1; TRBD1 aligns across 7 bases. The CDR3 is 15 amino acids. Trimming at V came to 2 bases and at J to 3 bases, leaving 7 bases not matched to a gene. CDR1 is SGHRS, CDR2 YFSETQ, per germline. For the CDR3, the DNA is TGCGCCAGCAGCTTCCGGGACAGAGGGGACACTGAAGCTTTCTTT. Protein: CASSFRDRGDTEAFF.

V gene TRBV11-2 combines with J gene TRBJ2-7, with 9 bases lining up with TRBD2. The ends lost 5 bases at V and 2 bases at J; junction bases unmatched: 13. Germline V gives CDR1 SGHAT, CDR2 FQNNGV. The CDR3 runs 17 residues. CDR3: CASSPEALSGGTYEQYF. CDR3 in DNA: TGTGCCAGCAGCCCCGAGGCCCTTAGCGGGGGTACCTACGAGCAGTACTTC.